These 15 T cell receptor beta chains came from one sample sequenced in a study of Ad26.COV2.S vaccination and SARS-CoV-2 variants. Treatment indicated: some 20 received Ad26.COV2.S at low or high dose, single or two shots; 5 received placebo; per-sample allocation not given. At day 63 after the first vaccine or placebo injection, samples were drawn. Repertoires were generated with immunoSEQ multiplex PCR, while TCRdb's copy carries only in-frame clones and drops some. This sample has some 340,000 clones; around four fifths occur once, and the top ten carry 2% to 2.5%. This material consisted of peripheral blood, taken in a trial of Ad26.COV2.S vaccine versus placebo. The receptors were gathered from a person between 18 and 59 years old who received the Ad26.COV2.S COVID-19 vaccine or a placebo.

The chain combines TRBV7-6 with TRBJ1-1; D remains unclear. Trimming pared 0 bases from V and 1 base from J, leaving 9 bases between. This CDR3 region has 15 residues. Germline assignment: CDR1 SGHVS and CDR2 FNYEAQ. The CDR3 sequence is CASSLARAENTEAFF. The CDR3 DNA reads TGTGCCAGCAGCTTAGCGCGGGCAGAGAACACTGAAGCTTTCTTT.

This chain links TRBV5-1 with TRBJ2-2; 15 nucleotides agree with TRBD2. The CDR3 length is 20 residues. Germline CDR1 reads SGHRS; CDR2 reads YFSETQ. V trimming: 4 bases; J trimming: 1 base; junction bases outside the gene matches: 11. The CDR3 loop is CASSHLPGLAGGENTGELFF. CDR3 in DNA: TGCGCCAGCAGCCACCTACCGGGACTAGCGGGGGGCGAGAACACCGGGGAGCTGTTTTTT.

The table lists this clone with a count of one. The CDR3 nucleotides are TGCAGCGTTGAGGAGGTCACCCACACCGGGGAGCTGTTTTTT. Translating it yields CSVEEVTHTGELFF. This chain uses TRBV29-1 with TRBJ2-2; TRBD2 is a possible D gene (5 bases). Germline V lookup: CDR1 SQVTM, CDR2 ANQGSEA. Trimming took off 3 bases at V and 3 bases at J, with 11 bases between the two ends. This CDR3 contains 14 residues.

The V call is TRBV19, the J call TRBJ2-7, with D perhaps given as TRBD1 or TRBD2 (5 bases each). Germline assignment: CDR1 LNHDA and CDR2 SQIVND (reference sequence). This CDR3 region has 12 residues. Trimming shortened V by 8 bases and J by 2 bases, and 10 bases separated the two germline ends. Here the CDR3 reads CASPSGPYEQYF. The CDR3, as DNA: TGTGCCAGTCCCTCGGGACCCTACGAGCAGTACTTC.

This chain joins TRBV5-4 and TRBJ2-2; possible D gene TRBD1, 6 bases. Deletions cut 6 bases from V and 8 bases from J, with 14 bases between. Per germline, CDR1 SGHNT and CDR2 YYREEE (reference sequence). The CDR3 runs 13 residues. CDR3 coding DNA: TGTGCCAGCAACGTAAGGGGGTCGGGGGAGCTGTTTTTT. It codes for CASNVRGSGELFF.

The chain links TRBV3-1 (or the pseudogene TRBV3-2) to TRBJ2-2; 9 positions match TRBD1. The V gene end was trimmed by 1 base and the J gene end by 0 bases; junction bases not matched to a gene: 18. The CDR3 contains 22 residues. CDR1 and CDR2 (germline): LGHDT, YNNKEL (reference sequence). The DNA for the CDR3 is TGTGCCAGCAGCCAAGGCTTTCCGGGACAGGGAATCCTTAGCGCGAACACCGGGGAGCTGTTTTTT. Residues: CASSQGFPGQGILSANTGELFF.

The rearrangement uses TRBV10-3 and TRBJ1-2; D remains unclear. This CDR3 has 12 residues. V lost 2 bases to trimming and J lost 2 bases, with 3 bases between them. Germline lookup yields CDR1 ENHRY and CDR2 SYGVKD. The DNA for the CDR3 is TGTGCCATCAGTGAGACAAACTATGGCTACACCTTC. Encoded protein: CAISETNYGYTF.

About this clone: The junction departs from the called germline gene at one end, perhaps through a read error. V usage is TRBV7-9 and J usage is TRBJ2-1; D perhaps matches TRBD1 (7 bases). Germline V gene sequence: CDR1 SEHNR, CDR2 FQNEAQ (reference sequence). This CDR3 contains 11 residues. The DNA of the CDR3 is TGTGCCAGCAGCTCGAAGGGACAGCGGGTCTTC. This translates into CASSSKGQRVF. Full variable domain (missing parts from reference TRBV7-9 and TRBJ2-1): DTGVSQNPRHKITKRGQNVTFRCDPISEHNRLYWYRQTLGQGPEFLTYFQNEAQLEKSRLLSDRFSAERPKGSFSTLEIQRTEQGDSAMYLCASSSKGQRVFGPGTRLTVL.

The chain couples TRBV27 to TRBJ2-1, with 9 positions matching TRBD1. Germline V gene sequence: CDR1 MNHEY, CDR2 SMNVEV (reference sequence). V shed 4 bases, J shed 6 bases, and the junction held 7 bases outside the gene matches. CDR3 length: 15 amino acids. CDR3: CASSSSGTGINEQFF. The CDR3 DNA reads TGTGCCAGCAGTTCCTCCGGGACAGGGATCAATGAGCAGTTCTTC.

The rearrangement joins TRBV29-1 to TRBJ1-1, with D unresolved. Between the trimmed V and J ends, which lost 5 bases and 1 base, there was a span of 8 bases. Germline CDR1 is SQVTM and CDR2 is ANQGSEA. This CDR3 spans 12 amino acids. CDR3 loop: CSVMRKNTEAFF. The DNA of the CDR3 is TGCAGCGTTATGCGGAAGAACACTGAAGCTTTCTTT.

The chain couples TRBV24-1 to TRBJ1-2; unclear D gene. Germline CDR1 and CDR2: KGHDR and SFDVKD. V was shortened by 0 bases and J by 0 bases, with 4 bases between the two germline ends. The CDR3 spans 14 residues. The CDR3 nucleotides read TGTGCCACCAGTGATTTGAACTCTAACTATGGCTACACCTTC. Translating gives CATSDLNSNYGYTF.

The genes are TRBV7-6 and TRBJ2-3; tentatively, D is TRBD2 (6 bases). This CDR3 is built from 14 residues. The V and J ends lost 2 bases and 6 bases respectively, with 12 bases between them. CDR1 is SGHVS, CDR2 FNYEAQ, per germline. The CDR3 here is CASSLSSEKDTQYF. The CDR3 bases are TGTGCCAGCAGCTTATCTAGCGAGAAGGATACGCAGTATTTT.

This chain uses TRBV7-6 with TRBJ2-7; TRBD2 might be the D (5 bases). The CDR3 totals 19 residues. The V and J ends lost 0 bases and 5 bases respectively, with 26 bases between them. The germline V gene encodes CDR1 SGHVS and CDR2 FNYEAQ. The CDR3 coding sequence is TGTGCCAGCAGCTTAGCGGTCCGGGGAAAGGGTCGGGGTCCCCACGAGCAGTACTTC. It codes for CASSLAVRGKGRGPHEQYF.

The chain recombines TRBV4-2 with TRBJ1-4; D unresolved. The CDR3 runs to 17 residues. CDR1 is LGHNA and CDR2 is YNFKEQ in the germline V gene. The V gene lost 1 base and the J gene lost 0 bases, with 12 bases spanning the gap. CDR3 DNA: TGTGCCAGCAGCCAAGTGCCCAGACGGGCAACTAATGAAAAACTGTTTTTT. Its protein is CASSQVPRRATNEKLFF.

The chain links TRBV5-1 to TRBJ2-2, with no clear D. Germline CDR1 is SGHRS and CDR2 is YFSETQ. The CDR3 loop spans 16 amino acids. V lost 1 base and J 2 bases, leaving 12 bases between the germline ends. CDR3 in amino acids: CASSLFTASNTGELFF. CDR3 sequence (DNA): TGCGCCAGCAGCTTGTTCACGGCCTCTAACACCGGGGAGCTGTTTTTT.